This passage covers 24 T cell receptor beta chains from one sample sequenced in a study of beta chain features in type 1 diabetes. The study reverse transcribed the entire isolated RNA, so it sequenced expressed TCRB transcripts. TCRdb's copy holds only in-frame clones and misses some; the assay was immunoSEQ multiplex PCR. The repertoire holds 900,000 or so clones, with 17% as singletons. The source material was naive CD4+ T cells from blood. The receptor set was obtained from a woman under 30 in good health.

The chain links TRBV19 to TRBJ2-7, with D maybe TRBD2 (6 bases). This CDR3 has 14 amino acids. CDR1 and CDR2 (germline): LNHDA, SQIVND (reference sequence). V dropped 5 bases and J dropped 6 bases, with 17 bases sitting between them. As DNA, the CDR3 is TGTGCCAGTAGTCGAAAGGCGGGACCAGGCGAGCAGTACTTC. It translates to CASSRKAGPGEQYF.

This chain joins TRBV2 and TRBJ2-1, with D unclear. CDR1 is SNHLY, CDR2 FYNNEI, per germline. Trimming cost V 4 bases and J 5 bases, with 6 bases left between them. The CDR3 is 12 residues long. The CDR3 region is CASSVENNEQFF. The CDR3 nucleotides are TGTGCCAGCAGTGTAGAGAACAATGAGCAGTTCTTC. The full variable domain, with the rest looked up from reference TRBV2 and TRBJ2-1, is EPEVTQTPSHQVTQMGQEVILRCVPISNHLYFYWYRQILGQKVEFLVSFYNNEISEKSEIFDDQFSVERPDGSNFTLKIRSTKLEDSAMYFCASSVENNEQFFGPGTRLTVL.

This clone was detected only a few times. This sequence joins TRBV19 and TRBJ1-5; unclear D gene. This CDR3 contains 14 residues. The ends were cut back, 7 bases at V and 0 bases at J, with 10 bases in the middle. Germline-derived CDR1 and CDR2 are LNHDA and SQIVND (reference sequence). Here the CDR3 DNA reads TGTGCCAGTACGGGAGGGTATAGCAATCAGCCCCAGCATTTT. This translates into CASTGGYSNQPQHF. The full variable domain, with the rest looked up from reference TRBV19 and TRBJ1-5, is DGGITQSPKYLFRKEGQNVTLSCEQNLNHDAMYWYRQDPGQGLRLIYYSQIVNDFQKGDIAEGYSVSREKKESFPLTVTSAQKNPTAFYLCASTGGYSNQPQHFGDGTRLSIL.

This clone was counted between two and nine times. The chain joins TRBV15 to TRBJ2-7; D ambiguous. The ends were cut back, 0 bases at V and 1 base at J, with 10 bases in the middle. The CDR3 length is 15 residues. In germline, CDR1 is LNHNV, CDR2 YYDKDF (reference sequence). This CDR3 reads CATSREGVASYEQYF. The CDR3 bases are TGTGCCACCAGCAGAGAAGGAGTTGCGTCCTACGAGCAGTACTTC.

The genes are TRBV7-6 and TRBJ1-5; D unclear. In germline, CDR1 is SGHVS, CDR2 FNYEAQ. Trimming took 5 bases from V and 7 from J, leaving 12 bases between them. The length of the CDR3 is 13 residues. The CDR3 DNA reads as TGTGCCAGCAGCCTTGGGGTTTTCCAGCCCCAGCATTTT. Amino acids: CASSLGVFQPQHF.

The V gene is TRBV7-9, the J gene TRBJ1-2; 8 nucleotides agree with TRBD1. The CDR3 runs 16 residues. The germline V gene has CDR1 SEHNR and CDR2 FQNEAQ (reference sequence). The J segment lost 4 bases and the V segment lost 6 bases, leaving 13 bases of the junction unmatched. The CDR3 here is CASRPGQAVVGYGYTF. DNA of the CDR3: TGTGCCAGCAGGCCGGGACAGGCGGTAGTGGGCTATGGCTACACCTTC.

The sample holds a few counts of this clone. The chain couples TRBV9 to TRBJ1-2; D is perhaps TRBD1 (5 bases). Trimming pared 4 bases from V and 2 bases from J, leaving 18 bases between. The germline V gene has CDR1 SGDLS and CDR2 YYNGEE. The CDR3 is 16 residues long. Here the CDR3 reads CASSPNIQGGNYGYTF. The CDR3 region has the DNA TGTGCCAGCAGCCCCAATATCCAGGGAGGGAACTATGGCTACACCTTC.

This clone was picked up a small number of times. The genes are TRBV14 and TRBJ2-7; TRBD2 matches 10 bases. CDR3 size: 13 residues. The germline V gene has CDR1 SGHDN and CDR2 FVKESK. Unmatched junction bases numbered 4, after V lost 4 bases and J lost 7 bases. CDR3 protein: CASSPLAGAEQYF. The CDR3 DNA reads TGTGCCAGCAGCCCGCTAGCGGGAGCTGAGCAGTACTTC.

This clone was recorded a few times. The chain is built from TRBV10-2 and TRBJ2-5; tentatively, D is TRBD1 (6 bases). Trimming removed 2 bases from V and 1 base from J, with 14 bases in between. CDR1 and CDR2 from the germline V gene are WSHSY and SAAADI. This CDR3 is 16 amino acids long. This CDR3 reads CASSETYDRSQETQYF. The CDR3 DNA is TGCGCCAGCAGTGAGACCTATGACAGGTCCCAAGAGACCCAGTACTTC.

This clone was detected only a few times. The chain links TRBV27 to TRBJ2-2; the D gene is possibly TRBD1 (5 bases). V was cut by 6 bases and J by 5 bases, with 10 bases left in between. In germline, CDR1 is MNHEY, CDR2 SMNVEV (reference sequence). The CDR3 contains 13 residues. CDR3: CASRKTGTGELFF. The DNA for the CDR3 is TGTGCCAGCAGGAAAACAGGAACCGGGGAGCTGTTTTTT.

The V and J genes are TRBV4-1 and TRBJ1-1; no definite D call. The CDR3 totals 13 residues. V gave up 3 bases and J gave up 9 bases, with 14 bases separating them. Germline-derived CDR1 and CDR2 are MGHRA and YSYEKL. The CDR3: CASSQREWDKAFF. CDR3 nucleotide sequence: TGCGCCAGCAGCCAGAGGGAGTGGGATAAAGCTTTCTTT.

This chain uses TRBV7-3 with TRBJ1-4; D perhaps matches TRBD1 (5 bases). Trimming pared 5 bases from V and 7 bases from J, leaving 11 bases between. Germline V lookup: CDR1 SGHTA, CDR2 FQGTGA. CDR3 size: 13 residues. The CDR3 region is CASSPRTSEKLFF. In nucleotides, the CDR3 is TGTGCCAGCAGCCCTCGGACATCTGAAAAACTGTTTTTT. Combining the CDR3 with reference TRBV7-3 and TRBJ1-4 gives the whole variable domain GAGVSQTPSNKVTEKGKYVELRCDPISGHTALYWYRQSLGQGPEFLIYFQGTGAADDSGLPNDRFFAVRPEGSVSTLKIQRTERGDSAVYLCASSPRTSEKLFFGSGTQLSVL.

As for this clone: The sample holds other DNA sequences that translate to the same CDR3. CDR3 coding DNA: TGTGCCAGCAGCACCGGGGACTTCTCGCCCTACGAGCAGTACTTC. Amino acids: CASSTGDFSPYEQYF. The V gene is TRBV28, the J gene TRBJ2-7, with D perhaps TRBD2 (6 bases). There are 15 residues in the CDR3. With 6 bases removed from V and 2 bases from J, the gap between germline ends came to 17 bases. Germline CDR1 reads MDHEN; CDR2 reads SYDVKM.

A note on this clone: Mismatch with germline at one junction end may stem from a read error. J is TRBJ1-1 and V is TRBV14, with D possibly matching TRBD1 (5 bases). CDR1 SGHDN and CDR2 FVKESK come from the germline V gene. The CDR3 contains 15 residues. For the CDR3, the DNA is TGTGCCAGCAGCCAAGTTAGGGGCAGAAACACTAAAGCTTTCTTT. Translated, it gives CASSQVRGRNTKAFF.

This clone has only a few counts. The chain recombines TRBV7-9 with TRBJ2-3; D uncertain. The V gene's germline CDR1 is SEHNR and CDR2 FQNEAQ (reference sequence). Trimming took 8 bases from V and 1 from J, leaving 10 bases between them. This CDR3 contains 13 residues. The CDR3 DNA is TGTGCCAGCGAGGTTTGGGGCACAGATACGCAGTATTTT. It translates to CASEVWGTDTQYF.

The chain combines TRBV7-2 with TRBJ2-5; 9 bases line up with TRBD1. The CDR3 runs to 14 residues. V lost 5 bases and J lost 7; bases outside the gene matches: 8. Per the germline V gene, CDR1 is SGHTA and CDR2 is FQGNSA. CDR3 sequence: CASSPGQGFRTQYF. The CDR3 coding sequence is TGTGCCAGCAGCCCGGGACAGGGCTTTCGGACCCAGTACTTC.

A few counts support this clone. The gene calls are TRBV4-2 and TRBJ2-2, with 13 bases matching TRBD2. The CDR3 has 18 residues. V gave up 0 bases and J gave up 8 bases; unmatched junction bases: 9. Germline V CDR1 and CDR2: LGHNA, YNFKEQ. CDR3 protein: CASSQESSGLAGVGELFF. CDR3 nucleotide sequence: TGTGCCAGCAGCCAAGAATCTTCCGGACTAGCGGGAGTTGGGGAGCTGTTTTTT.

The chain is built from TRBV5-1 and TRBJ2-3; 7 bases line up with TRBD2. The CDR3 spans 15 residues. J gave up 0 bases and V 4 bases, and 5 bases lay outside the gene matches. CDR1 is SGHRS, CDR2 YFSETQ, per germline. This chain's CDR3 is CASSRSGPSTDTQYF. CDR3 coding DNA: TGCGCCAGCAGCCGTAGCGGGCCTAGCACAGATACGCAGTATTTT.

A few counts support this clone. CDR3 sequence (DNA): TGTGCCAGCAGCTTACGCCTCACAGGGTCTTGGGAGACCCAGTACTTC. Protein: CASSLRLTGSWETQYF. V is TRBV7-9 and J is TRBJ2-5, with TRBD1 as a possible D gene (6 bases). This CDR3 is built from 16 residues. Germline V gene data show CDR1 as SEHNR and CDR2 as FQNEAQ (reference sequence). The V end was cut by 2 bases, the J end by 5 bases, with 18 bases between.

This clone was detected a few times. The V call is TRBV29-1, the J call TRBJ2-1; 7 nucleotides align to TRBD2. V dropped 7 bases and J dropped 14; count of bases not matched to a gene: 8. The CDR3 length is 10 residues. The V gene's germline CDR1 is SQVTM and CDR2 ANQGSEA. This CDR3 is CSAARGGEFF. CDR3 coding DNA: TGCAGCGCTGCGAGGGGAGGGGAGTTCTTC.

The DNA for the CDR3 is TGTGCCAGTAGTTCCCCGGGGACGGGGGCGCGGAACTATGGCTACACCTTC. Amino acid sequence: CASSSPGTGARNYGYTF. The chain is built from TRBV19 and TRBJ1-2; D is perhaps TRBD1 (6 bases). Between the trimmed V and J ends, which lost 5 bases and 2 bases, there was a span of 21 bases. Germline V lookup: CDR1 LNHDA, CDR2 SQIVND (reference sequence). The CDR3 is 17 amino acids.

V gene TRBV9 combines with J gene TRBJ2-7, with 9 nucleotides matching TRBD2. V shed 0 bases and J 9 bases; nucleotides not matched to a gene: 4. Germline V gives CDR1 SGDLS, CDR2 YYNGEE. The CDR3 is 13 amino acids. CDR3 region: CASSVARAGGQYF. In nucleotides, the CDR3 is TGTGCCAGCAGCGTAGCCAGAGCGGGAGGGCAGTACTTC.

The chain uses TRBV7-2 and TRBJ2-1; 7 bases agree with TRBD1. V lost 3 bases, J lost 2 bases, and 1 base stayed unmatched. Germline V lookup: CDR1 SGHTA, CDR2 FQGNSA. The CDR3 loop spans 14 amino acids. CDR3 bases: TGTGCCAGCAGCTTCGGACAGGCCTACAATGAGCAGTTCTTC. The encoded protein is CASSFGQAYNEQFF.

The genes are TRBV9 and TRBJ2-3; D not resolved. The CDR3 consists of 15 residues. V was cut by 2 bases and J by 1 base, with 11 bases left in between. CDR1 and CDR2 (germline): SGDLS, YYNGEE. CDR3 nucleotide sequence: TGTGCCAGCAGCGTCTCCCTCCAACGCACAGATACGCAGTATTTT. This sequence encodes CASSVSLQRTDTQYF.